These 29 T cell receptor beta chains originate from one sample sequenced in a study of control samples from healthy donors and cancer patients (dated by TCRdb to about 2020). Receptor libraries were prepared by the immunoSEQ multiplex PCR assay. TCRdb took over this immuneACCESS table, retaining in-frame rearrangements with V and J assigned. Such tables are incomplete; in checked studies, under half of the missing clones stem from an unresolved V gene, and the remainder is unexplained. This sample gives tens of thousands of clones in total; 70% to 90% of them show up just once. The ten largest clones add up to roughly 5.1% of the sample. Material for sequencing was blood. Every receptor here comes from a man between 35 and 55 years old in good health.

V usage is TRBV4-1 and J usage is TRBJ1-4; no definite D call. Germline loops: CDR1 MGHRA, CDR2 YSYEKL. CDR3 length: 17 amino acids. V lost 2 bases, J lost 0 bases, and 13 bases lay in between. CDR3 loop: CASSQTPLGATNEKLFF. CDR3 DNA: TGCGCCAGCAGCCAAACCCCCCTCGGGGCAACTAATGAAAAACTGTTTTTT.

The chain is built from TRBV29-1 and TRBJ1-2; tentatively, D is TRBD1 (6 bases). Germline CDR1 SQVTM, CDR2 ANQGSEA. The V and J ends lost 4 bases and 5 bases respectively, with 11 bases between them. The CDR3 extends over 12 amino acids. The CDR3 region has the DNA TGCAGCGTTGGCGGGGGGCCGTATGGCTACACCTTC. Translating gives CSVGGGPYGYTF.

The DNA of the CDR3 is TGCGCCAGCAGCCCCCTGGGGAACACAGATACGCAGTATTTT. This translates into CASSPLGNTDTQYF. The chain carries TRBV4-3 and TRBJ2-3; D is undetermined. The germline V and J ends were trimmed by 4 bases and 2 bases, with 10 bases remaining between them. CDR1 is LGHNA, CDR2 YSLEER, per germline. The CDR3 runs to 14 residues.

This clone was observed a single time. The V call is TRBV9, the J call TRBJ1-5; D unresolved. Germline CDR1 SGDLS, CDR2 YYNGEE. V was trimmed by 6 bases and J by 6 bases, leaving 19 bases between them. The CDR3 spans 15 residues. For the CDR3, the DNA is TGTGCCAGCAACCCTGAGGGAGCGTTTGGTCAGCCCCAGCATTTT. Its translation is CASNPEGAFGQPQHF.

The rearrangement uses TRBV25-1 and TRBJ2-5; 7 nucleotides agree with TRBD1. The V segment lost 6 bases and the J segment 0 bases; nucleotides outside the gene matches: 4. Germline CDR1 is MGHDK and CDR2 is SYGVNS. This CDR3 region has 14 residues. CDR3 amino acids: CASSRDRDQETQYF. The CDR3 DNA sequence: TGTGCCAGCAGCCGAGACAGGGACCAAGAGACCCAGTACTTC. Complete variable domain (other parts from reference TRBV25-1 and TRBJ2-5): EADIYQTPRYLVIGTGKKITLECSQTMGHDKMYWYQQDPGMELHLIHYSYGVNSTEKGDLSSESTVSRIRTEHFPLTLESARPSHTSQYLCASSRDRDQETQYFGPGTRLLVL.

The gene calls are TRBV3-1 (or the pseudogene TRBV3-2) and TRBJ2-5, with D possibly TRBD2 on 5 matching bases. Germline CDR1 reads LGHDT; CDR2 reads YNNKEL (reference sequence). There are 14 residues in the CDR3. V lost 0 bases, J lost 5 bases, and 10 bases lay in between. The CDR3 region has the DNA TGTGCCAGCAGCCAAGATTGGACTCGGGAGACCCAGTACTTC. This sequence encodes CASSQDWTRETQYF.

The chain links TRBV6-6 to TRBJ1-1; maybe TRBD1 (5 bases). V gave up 0 bases and J gave up 7 bases, with 9 bases separating them. CDR1 and CDR2 (germline): MNHNY, SVGAGI (reference sequence). The CDR3 is 13 amino acids. The CDR3 nucleotides are TGTGCCAGCAGTTACTCGGGGGGGAATGAAGCTTTCTTT. It is translated as CASSYSGGNEAFF.

This chain links TRBV19 with TRBJ2-1; D perhaps matches TRBD2 (7 bases). The V gene lost 6 bases and the J gene lost 6 bases, with 24 bases spanning the gap. CDR3 length: 17 amino acids. Germline V lookup: CDR1 LNHDA, CDR2 SQIVND (reference sequence). Here the CDR3 reads CASSRSTWAGEGNEQFF. CDR3 DNA: TGTGCCAGTAGCCGCAGTACGTGGGCAGGGGAGGGCAATGAGCAGTTCTTC.

This clone occurred once. The CDR3: CATSLLGNTIYF. In DNA, the CDR3 is TGTGCCACCTCCCTCCTTGGAAACACCATATATTTT. The chain joins TRBV10-3 to TRBJ1-3, with D hard to call. CDR1 ENHRY and CDR2 SYGVKD come from the germline V gene. V lost 10 bases, J lost 3 bases, and 10 bases lay in between. This CDR3 spans 12 amino acids.

This chain links TRBV27 with TRBJ2-5; 9 bases align to TRBD2. The CDR3 consists of 16 residues. Germline V gene data show CDR1 as MNHEY and CDR2 as SMNVEV (reference sequence). V lost 5 bases and J lost 2; bases outside the gene matches: 9. CDR3 amino acids: CASSNHLAGRQETQYF. DNA of the CDR3: TGTGCCAGCAGTAACCACCTAGCGGGGCGACAAGAGACCCAGTACTTC.

The chain joins TRBV6-2 or TRBV6-3 to TRBJ1-2, with D unclear. V shed 2 bases and J shed 8 bases, with 6 bases lying between them. CDR1 is MNHEY, CDR2 SVGEGT, per germline. The CDR3 contains 11 residues. The CDR3 DNA is TGTGCCAGCAGTTACCCCGAGGGCTACACCTTC. As protein: CASSYPEGYTF.

The chain recombines TRBV29-1 with TRBJ2-1, with 9 bases aligning to TRBD2. Germline values: CDR1 SQVTM, CDR2 ANQGSEA. The CDR3 consists of 15 residues. V shed 6 bases, J shed 4 bases, and the junction held 10 bases outside the gene matches. As DNA, the CDR3 is TGCAGCGTCGAACCGCTAGCGGGACTATACAATGAGCAGTTCTTC. Protein: CSVEPLAGLYNEQFF.

Regarding this clone: The same CDR3 is also encoded by other DNA sequences in this sample. The genes are TRBV28 and TRBJ2-7; D unclear. V lost 4 bases, J lost 2 bases, and 3 bases lay in between. Germline CDR1 is MDHEN and CDR2 is SYDVKM. The CDR3 consists of 11 residues. CDR3 region: CASSSPYEQYF. As DNA, the CDR3 is TGTGCCAGCAGTTCTCCCTACGAGCAGTACTTC.

The sample holds a few counts of this clone. The rearrangement joins TRBV7-6 to TRBJ1-4; TRBD1 is a possible D gene (5 bases). Germline CDR1 SGHVS, CDR2 FNYEAQ. The CDR3 is 16 amino acids. Trimming left V 8 bases short and J 7 bases short, with 23 bases between. In nucleotides, the CDR3 is TGTGCCAGCGCTGTATCAACGGGGGTGCCAGGTGAAAAACTGTTTTTT. The encoded protein is CASAVSTGVPGEKLFF.

This clone was counted between two and nine times. This sequence joins TRBV19 and TRBJ2-6, with TRBD2 as a possible D gene (6 bases). CDR3 length: 16 amino acids. Germline-derived CDR1 and CDR2 are LNHDA and SQIVND (reference sequence). V was trimmed by 2 bases and J by 2 bases, leaving 10 bases between them. The CDR3 sequence is CASSIPRGTGANVLTF. CDR3 in DNA: TGTGCCAGTAGTATACCCCGGGGGACTGGGGCCAACGTCCTGACTTTC.

V and J are TRBV3-1 (or the pseudogene TRBV3-2) and TRBJ2-1; tentative D call: TRBD2 (5 bases). Trimming took off 0 bases at V and 2 bases at J, with 14 bases between the two ends. This CDR3 region has 17 residues. Germline V lookup: CDR1 LGHDT, CDR2 YNNKEL (reference sequence). The CDR3 DNA follows: TGTGCCAGCAGCCAAGATTTGGTAGCGTGGACCTACAATGAGCAGTTCTTC. As protein: CASSQDLVAWTYNEQFF.

V usage is TRBV11-2 and J usage is TRBJ2-3, with a possible D match to TRBD2 (5 bases). Trimming took off 1 base at V and 4 bases at J, with 24 bases between the two ends. This CDR3 spans 19 amino acids. Germline V gene lookup returns CDR1 SGHAT and CDR2 FQNNGV. Here the CDR3 reads CASSLALQFASISADTQYF. For the CDR3, the DNA is TGTGCCAGCAGCTTAGCCCTGCAGTTTGCTAGCATTTCTGCAGATACGCAGTATTTT.

The chain employs TRBV30 and TRBJ2-1, with TRBD2 matching over 10 bases. Trimming cost V 0 bases and J 8 bases; bases outside gene matches: 10. Germline CDR1 GTSNPN, CDR2 SVGIG (reference sequence). This CDR3 region has 16 residues. The CDR3 bases are TGTGCCTGGAGTGTACAAGGACTAGCGGTTAGGGATGAGCAGTTCTTC. Its translation: CAWSVQGLAVRDEQFF.

V usage is TRBV4-1 and J usage is TRBJ2-2, with 9 nucleotides matching TRBD1. From germline, CDR1 is MGHRA and CDR2 YSYEKL. CDR3 length equals 13 residues. V shed 8 bases and J 6 bases; nucleotides not matched to a gene: 4. CDR3 protein: CASDRGRPGELFF. The CDR3 DNA reads TGCGCCAGCGACAGGGGGAGGCCCGGGGAGCTGTTTTTT.

The chain is built from TRBV7-3 and TRBJ1-2; a possible D gene is TRBD1 (6 bases). V lost 8 bases, J lost 7 bases, and 17 bases lay in between. CDR1 is SGHTA, CDR2 FQGTGA, per germline. The CDR3 is made up of 13 amino acids. CDR3 bases: TGTGCCAGCTCCACAGGCGGGGGCTCTGGCTACACCTTC. It is translated as CASSTGGGSGYTF.

The chain combines TRBV2 with TRBJ2-3; D may be TRBD2 (7 bases). Germline CDR1 is SNHLY and CDR2 is FYNNEI. CDR3 length: 14 residues. With 9 bases removed from V and 5 bases from J, the gap between germline ends came to 18 bases. CDR3 bases: TGTGCCAGTACCGGGGGGCTTGGATTAGATACGCAGTATTTT. Its protein product is CASTGGLGLDTQYF. Together with reference TRBV2 and TRBJ2-3, the CDR3 gives the full variable domain: EPEVTQTPSHQVTQMGQEVILRCVPISNHLYFYWYRQILGQKVEFLVSFYNNEISEKSEIFDDQFSVERPDGSNFTLKIRSTKLEDSAMYFCASTGGLGLDTQYFGPGTRLTVL.

This chain links TRBV7-2 with TRBJ1-2; tentatively, D is TRBD1 (5 bases). CDR1 and CDR2 (germline): SGHTA, FQGNSA. Trimming left V 5 bases short and J 2 bases short, with 15 bases between. The CDR3 has 15 residues. In DNA form, the CDR3 reads TGTGCCAGCAGCCACCCGAGAAGGGGCAACTATGGCTACACCTTC. Protein product: CASSHPRRGNYGYTF.

The chain has TRBV12-3 or TRBV12-4 and TRBJ1-1, with a possible D match to TRBD1 (5 bases). The CDR3 totals 13 residues. The V and J ends lost 6 bases and 3 bases respectively, with 11 bases between them. CDR3 amino acids: CASRRAGDTEAFF. CDR3 nucleotides: TGTGCCAGCAGACGTGCGGGGGACACTGAAGCTTTCTTT.

V usage is TRBV28 and J usage is TRBJ2-7; D is undetermined. Trimming stripped 5 bases from V and 5 bases from J, with 7 bases between. Germline CDR1 reads MDHEN; CDR2 reads SYDVKM. The CDR3 runs to 11 residues. Written as DNA, the CDR3 is TGTGCCAGCAGTGTAGACGACGAGCAGTACTTC. Protein sequence: CASSVDDEQYF.

In this sample, this clone turned up a few times. The V gene is TRBV12-3 or TRBV12-4, the J gene TRBJ1-5; unclear D gene. Trimming took off 6 bases at V and 7 bases at J, with 10 bases between the two ends. The CDR3 has 12 residues. The DNA for the CDR3 is TGTGCCAGCAGGTACTCAGGCCAGCCCCAGCATTTT. Translation: CASRYSGQPQHF.

The chain recombines TRBV18 with TRBJ2-7; D unresolved. The CDR3 has 16 amino acids. Germline values: CDR1 KGHSH, CDR2 LQKENI. V lost 3 bases and J lost 2, with 17 bases in between. CDR3 nucleotides: TGTGCCAGCTCACCGCGGAGTGGAGCCACCACCTACGAGCAGTACTTC. It translates to CASSPRSGATTYEQYF. Together with reference TRBV18 and TRBJ2-7, the CDR3 gives the full variable domain: NAGVMQNPRHLVRRRGQEARLRCSPMKGHSHVYWYRQLPEEGLKFMVYLQKENIIDESGMPKERFSAEFPKEGPSILRIQQVVRGDSAAYFCASSPRSGATTYEQYFGPGTRLTVT.

The V and J genes are TRBV21-1 and TRBJ2-1; the table's D call of TRBD2 was not tested on the DNA. TRBV21-1 is a recognized pseudogene. CDR3 size: 19 residues. The CDR3 DNA follows: TGTGCCAGCAGCAAAGAGCGTTGGACTAGCGGAATTCCCTACAATGAGCAGTTCTTC. Translation gives CASSKERWTSGIPYNEQFF.

The CDR3 loop is CASSAKRQGQDNEQFF. CDR3 nucleotides: TGTGCCAGCAGCGCGAAGCGACAGGGTCAAGACAATGAGCAGTTCTTC. The chain employs TRBV9 and TRBJ2-1; 7 bases map to TRBD1. CDR3 length: 16 residues. With 3 bases clipped from V and 5 bases from J, the junction kept 11 bases outside the gene matches. Germline V gene data show CDR1 as SGDLS and CDR2 as YYNGEE.

V is TRBV27 and J is TRBJ1-3, with D unclear. CDR1 and CDR2 from the germline V gene are MNHEY and SMNVEV (reference sequence). This CDR3 has 18 amino acids. V lost 1 base to trimming and J lost 0 bases, with 16 bases between them. The CDR3 reads CASSLFSTSVDSGNTIYF. The CDR3 DNA follows: TGTGCCAGCAGTTTATTCTCGACATCAGTTGACTCTGGAAACACCATATATTTT.